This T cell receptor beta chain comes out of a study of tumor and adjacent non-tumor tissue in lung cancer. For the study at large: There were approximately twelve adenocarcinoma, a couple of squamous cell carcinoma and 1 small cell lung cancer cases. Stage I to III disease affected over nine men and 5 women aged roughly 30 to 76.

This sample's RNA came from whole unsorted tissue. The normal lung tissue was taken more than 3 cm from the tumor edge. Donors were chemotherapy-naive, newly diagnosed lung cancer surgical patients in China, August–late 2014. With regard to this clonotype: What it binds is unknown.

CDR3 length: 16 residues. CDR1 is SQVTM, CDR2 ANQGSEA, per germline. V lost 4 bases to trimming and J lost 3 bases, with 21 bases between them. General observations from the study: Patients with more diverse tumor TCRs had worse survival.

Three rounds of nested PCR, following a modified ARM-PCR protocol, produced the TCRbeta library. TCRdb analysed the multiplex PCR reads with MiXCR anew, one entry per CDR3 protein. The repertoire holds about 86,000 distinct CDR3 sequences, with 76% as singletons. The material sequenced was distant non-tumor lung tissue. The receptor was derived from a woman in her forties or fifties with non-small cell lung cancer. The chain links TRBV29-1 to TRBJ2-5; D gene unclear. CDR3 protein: CSVGGRGVPREETQYF. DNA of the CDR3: TGCAGCGTTGGAGGACGTGGAGTGCCTCGAGAAGAGACCCAGTACTTC.